Here is one T cell receptor beta chain with its context. The source of the sample is a study of blood T cell repertoires in COVID-19. The protocol was immunoSEQ multiplex PCR, while the TCRdb copy is restricted to in-frame clones and leaves out a portion. The data hold about 200,000 clones, with nearly 90% observed a single time. The sequencing sample was made of PBMCs or T cells enriched from blood (not recorded which). The sequence was obtained from a woman younger than 45 with acute COVID-19.

CDR3 amino acids: CASTHGVGSTEAFF. As DNA, the CDR3 is TGTGCCAGCACTCACGGGGTCGGGAGCACTGAAGCTTTCTTT. V usage is TRBV21-1 and J usage is TRBJ1-1. TRBV21-1 is flagged as a pseudogene. The CDR3 extends over 14 amino acids.